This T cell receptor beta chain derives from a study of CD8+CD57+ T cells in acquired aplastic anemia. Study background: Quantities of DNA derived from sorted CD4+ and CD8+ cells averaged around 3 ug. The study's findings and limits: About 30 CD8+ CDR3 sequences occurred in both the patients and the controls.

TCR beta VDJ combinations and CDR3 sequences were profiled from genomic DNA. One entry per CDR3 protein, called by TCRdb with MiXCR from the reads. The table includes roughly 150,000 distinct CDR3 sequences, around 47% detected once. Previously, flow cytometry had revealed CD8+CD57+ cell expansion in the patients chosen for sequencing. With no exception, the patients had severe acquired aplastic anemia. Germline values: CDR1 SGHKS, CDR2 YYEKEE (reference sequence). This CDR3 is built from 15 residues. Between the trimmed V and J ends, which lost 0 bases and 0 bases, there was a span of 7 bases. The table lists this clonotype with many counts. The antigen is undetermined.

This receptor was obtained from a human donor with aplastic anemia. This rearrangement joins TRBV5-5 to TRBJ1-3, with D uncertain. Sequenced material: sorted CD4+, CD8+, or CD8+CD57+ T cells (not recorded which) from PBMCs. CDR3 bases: TGTGCCAGCAGCTTGGGCCGGACCTCTGGAAACACCATATATTTT. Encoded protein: CASSLGRTSGNTIYF.